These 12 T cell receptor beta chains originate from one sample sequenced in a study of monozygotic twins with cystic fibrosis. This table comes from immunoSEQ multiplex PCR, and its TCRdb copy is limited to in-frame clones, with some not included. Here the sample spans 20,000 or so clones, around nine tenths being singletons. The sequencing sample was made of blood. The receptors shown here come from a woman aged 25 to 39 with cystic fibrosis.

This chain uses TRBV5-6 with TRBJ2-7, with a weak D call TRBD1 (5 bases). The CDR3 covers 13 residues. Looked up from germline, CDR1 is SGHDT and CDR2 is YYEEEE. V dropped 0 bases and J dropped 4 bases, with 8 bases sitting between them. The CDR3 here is CASSLGGRYEQYF. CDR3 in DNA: TGTGCCAGCAGCTTGGGGGGCAGGTACGAGCAGTACTTC.

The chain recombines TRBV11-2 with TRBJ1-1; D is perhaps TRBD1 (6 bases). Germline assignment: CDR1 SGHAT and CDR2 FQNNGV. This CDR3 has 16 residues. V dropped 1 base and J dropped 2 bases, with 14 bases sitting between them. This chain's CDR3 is CASSLGEAGANTEAFF. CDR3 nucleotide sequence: TGTGCCAGCAGCTTAGGAGAGGCAGGGGCCAACACTGAAGCTTTCTTT.

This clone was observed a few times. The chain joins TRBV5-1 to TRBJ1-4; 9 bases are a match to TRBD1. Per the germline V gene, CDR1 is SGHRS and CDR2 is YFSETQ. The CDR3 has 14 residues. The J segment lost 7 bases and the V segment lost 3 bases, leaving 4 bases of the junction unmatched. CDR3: CASSSGQGFEKLFF. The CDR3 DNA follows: TGCGCCAGCAGCTCCGGACAGGGGTTTGAAAAACTGTTTTTT.

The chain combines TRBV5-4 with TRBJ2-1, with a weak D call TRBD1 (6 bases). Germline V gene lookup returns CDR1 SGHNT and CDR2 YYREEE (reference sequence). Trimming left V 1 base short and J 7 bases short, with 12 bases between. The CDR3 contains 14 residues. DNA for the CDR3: TGTGCCAGCAGCTTGAAGGGGGTACGGAATGAGCAGTTCTTC. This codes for CASSLKGVRNEQFF.

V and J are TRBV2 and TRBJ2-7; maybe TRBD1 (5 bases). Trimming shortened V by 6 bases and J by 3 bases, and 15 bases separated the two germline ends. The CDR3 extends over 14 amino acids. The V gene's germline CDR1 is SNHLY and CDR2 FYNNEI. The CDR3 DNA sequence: TGTGCCAGCAGCGCCCGAGCGCAGGGCTACGAGCAGTACTTC. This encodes CASSARAQGYEQYF.

As DNA, the CDR3 is TGCGCCAGCAGCCAAGCCGCGGCTACCAGCTCCTACAATGAGCAGTTCTTC. Residues: CASSQAAATSSYNEQFF. The rearrangement joins TRBV4-1 to TRBJ2-1, with D unclear. The CDR3 length is 17 residues. Germline-derived CDR1 and CDR2 are MGHRA and YSYEKL. Deletions cut 1 base from V and 0 bases from J, with 13 bases between.

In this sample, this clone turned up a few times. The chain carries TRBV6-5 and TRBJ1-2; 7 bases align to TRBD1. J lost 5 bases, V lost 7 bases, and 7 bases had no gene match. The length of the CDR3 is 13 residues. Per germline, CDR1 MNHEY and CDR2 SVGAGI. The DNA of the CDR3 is TGTGCCAGCACCCCGACAGGGCAGTATGGCTACACCTTC. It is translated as CASTPTGQYGYTF.

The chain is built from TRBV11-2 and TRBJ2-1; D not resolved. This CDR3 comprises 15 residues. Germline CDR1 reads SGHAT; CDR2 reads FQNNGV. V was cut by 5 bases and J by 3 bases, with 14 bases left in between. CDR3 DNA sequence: TGTGCCAGCAGCACCACATGGGCCCTCTACAATGAGCAGTTCTTC. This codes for CASSTTWALYNEQFF.

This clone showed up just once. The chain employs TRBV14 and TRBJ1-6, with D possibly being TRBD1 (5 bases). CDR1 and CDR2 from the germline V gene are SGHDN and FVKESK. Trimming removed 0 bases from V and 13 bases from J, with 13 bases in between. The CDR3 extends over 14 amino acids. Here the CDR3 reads CASSQEVGAGPLHF. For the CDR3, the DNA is TGTGCCAGCAGCCAAGAAGTGGGCGCAGGGCCCCTCCACTTT.

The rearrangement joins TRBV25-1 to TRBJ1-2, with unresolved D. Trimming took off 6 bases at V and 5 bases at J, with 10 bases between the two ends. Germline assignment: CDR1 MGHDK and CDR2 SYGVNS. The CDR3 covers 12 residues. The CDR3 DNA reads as TGTGCCAGCAGGAGCGATGTTTATGGCTACACCTTC. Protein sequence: CASRSDVYGYTF.

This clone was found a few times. The CDR3 reads CASKGQGVNEQFF. The CDR3 bases are TGTGCCAGTAAGGGCCAGGGGGTTAATGAGCAGTTCTTC. The chain recombines TRBV19 with TRBJ2-1, with 7 nucleotides matching TRBD1. The CDR3 length is 13 residues. J lost 7 bases, V lost 7 bases, and 7 bases had no gene match. The germline V gene has CDR1 LNHDA and CDR2 SQIVND (reference sequence). Full variable domain (remainder filled in from reference TRBV19 and TRBJ2-1): DGGITQSPKYLFRKEGQNVTLSCEQNLNHDAMYWYRQDPGQGLRLIYYSQIVNDFQKGDIAEGYSVSREKKESFPLTVTSAQKNPTAFYLCASKGQGVNEQFFGPGTRLTVL.

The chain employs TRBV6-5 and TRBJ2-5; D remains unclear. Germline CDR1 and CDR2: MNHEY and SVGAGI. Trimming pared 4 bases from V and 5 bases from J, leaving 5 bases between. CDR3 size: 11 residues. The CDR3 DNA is TGTGCCAGCAGTTCCGGGGAGACCCAGTACTTC. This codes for CASSSGETQYF.